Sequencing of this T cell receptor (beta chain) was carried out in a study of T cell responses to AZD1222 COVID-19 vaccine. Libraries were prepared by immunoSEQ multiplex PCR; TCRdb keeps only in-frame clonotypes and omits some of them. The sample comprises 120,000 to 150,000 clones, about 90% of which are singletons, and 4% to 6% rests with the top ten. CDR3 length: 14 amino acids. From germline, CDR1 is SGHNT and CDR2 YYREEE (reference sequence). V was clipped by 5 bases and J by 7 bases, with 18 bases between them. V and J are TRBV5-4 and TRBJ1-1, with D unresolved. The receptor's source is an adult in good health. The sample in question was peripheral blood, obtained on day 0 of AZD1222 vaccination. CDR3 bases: TGTGCCAGCAGACTCCAGGCAGAAAAGTTTGAAGCTTTCTTT. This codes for CASRLQAEKFEAFF.